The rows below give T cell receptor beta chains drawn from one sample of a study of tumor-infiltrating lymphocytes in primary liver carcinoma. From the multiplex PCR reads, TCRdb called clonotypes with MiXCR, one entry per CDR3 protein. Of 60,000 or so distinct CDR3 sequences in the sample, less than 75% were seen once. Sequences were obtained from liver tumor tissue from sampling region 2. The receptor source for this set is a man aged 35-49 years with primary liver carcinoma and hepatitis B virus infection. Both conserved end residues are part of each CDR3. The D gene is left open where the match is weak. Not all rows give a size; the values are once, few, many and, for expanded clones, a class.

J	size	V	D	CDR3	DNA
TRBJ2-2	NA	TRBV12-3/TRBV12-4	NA	CASSLDSNTGELFF	TGTGCCAGCAGTTTAGATTCGAACACCGGGGAGCTGTTTTTT
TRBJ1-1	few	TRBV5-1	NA	CASSLDGRPNTEAFF	TGCGCCAGCAGCTTGGACGGCCGCCCAAACACTGAAGCTTTCTTT
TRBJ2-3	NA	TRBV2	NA	CASSAPAGGVGGTDTQYF	TGTGCCAGCAGTGCGCCAGCGGGCGGAGTGGGAGGCACAGATACGCAGTATTTT
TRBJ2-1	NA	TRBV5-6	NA	CASSSEGASSYNEHFF	TGTGCCAGCAGCTCGGAGGGGGCCAGCTCCTACAATGAGCATTTCTTC
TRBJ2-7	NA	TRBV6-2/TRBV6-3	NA	CAADAASCPLSEQYF	TGTGCCGCCGACGCAGCCTCCTGCCCCCTTAGCGAGCAGTACTTC
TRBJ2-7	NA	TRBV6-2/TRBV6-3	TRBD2	CANSLRTSGHYEQYF	TGTGCCAACAGCCTGCGGACTAGCGGGCACTACGAGCAGTACTTC
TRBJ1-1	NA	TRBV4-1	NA	CASSQNGGVQWTEAFF	TGCGCCAGCAGCCAAAATGGGGGCGTACAGTGGACTGAAGCTTTCTTC
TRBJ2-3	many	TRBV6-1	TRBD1	CASSEGQGTDTQYF	TGTGCCAGCAGTGAGGGACAGGGCACAGATACGCAGTATTTT
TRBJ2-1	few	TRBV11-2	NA	CASRATADPNYNEQFF	TGTGCCAGCAGAGCTACCGCCGACCCAAACTACAATGAGCAGTTCTTC
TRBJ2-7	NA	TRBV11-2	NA	CASSSNRSSYEQYF	TGTGCCAGCAGCTCTAACAGGAGCTCCTACGAACAGTACTTC
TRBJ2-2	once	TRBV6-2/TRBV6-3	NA	CAILEQGGTGGLFF	TGTGCCATACTCGAGCAGGGGGGCACCGGGGGGCTGTTTTTT
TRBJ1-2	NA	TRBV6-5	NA	CVSSYSQGYGYTF	TGTGTCAGCAGTTATTCACAGGGATATGGCTACACCTTC
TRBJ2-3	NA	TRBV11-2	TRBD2	CASSMETSGADTQYF	TGTGCCAGCAGCATGGAGACTAGCGGCGCAGATACGCAGTATTTT
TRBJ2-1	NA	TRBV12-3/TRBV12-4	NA	CASSFGPRREQFF	TGTGCCAGCAGTTTCGGACCCCGGAGGGAGCAGTTCTTC
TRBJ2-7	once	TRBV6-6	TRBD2	CASSSSREVPYEQYF	TGCGCCAGTAGTTCTAGCCGGGAGGTCCCCTACGAGCAGTACTTC
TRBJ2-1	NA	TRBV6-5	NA	CVSSLQGSYNEQFF	TGTGTCAGCAGTCTGCAGGGGTCCTACAATGAGCAGTTCTTC
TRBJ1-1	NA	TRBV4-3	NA	CACSQVPGRMNTEASF	TGCGCCTGCAGCCAGGTACCGGGACGGATGAACACTGAAGCTTCCTTT
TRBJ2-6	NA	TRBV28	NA	CAAWASVANVLTF	TGTGCCGCCTGGGCCTCTGTGGCCAACGTCTTGACTTTC
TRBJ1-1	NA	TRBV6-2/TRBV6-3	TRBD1	CVRSRQGYTEAFF	TGTGTCAGGAGTCGACAGGGTTACACTGAAGCTTTCTTT
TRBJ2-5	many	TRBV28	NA	CASSRQPKTGSWANEGTQYF	TGTGCCAGCAGTCGCCAACCTAAGACAGGTTCATGGGCCAACGAGGGGACCCAGTACTTC
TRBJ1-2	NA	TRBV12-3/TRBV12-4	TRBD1	CASCLTGAGYTF	TGTGCCAGCTGTTTGACAGGGGCTGGCTATACCTTC